These 29 T cell receptor beta chains were sequenced from one sample in a study of T cells in Graves' hyperthyroidism and ophthalmopathy. RNA transcripts gave rise to amplified TCR beta CDR3 regions. The HTBI primer set drove a first-round RT-PCR of the TCR CDR3. TCRdb fed the multiplex PCR reads into MiXCR, producing one record per CDR3 protein. This sample has 650,000 to 750,000 distinct CDR3 sequences, with 11% to 15% found just once. Sequenced sample: blood. These receptors were taken from a woman under 30 with Graves' hyperthyroidism.

The V call is TRBV14, the J call TRBJ1-1, with D unclear. CDR3 length: 14 amino acids. Trimming pared 1 base from V and 4 bases from J, leaving 10 bases between. Germline V lookup: CDR1 SGHDN, CDR2 FVKESK. CDR3 sequence: CASSQGLVRTEAFF. CDR3 nucleotides: TGTGCCAGCAGCCAAGGGTTGGTTCGCACTGAAGCTTTCTTT. Using reference TRBV14 and TRBJ1-1 for the parts outside the CDR3, the full variable domain is EAGVTQFPSHSVIEKGQTVTLRCDPISGHDNLYWYRRVMGKEIKFLLHFVKESKQDESGMPNNRFLAERTGGTYSTLKVQPAELEDSGVYFCASSQGLVRTEAFFGQGTRLTVV.

This clonotype was seen repeatedly, ten times or more. The genes are TRBV5-5 and TRBJ2-7; the match to TRBD1 covers 7 bases. CDR1 is SGHKS, CDR2 YYEKEE, per germline (reference sequence). This CDR3 has 16 amino acids. The V segment lost 4 bases and the J segment 3 bases; nucleotides outside the gene matches: 13. CDR3 protein: CASSPGAGGLLYEQYF. The CDR3 DNA sequence: TGTGCCAGCAGCCCAGGTGCAGGGGGATTACTCTACGAGCAGTACTTC. The whole variable domain, remainder taken from reference TRBV5-5 and TRBJ2-7, is DAGVTQSPTHLIKTRGQQVTLRCSPISGHKSVSWYQQVLGQGPQFIFQYYEKEERGRGNFPDRFSARQFPNYSSELNVNALLLGDSALYLCASSPGAGGLLYEQYFGPGTRLTVT.

This clonotype was detected many times. J is TRBJ2-2 and V is TRBV7-2; a weak D match, TRBD2 (5 bases). Germline CDR1 reads SGHTA; CDR2 reads FQGNSA. The CDR3 spans 16 residues. With 0 bases removed from V and 1 base from J, the gap between germline ends came to 9 bases. The CDR3 loop reads CASSLAGLVNTGELFF. The CDR3 region has the DNA TGTGCCAGCAGCTTAGCCGGACTGGTGAACACCGGGGAGCTGTTTTTT.

Only a few counts were recorded for this clonotype. This rearrangement joins TRBV20-1 to TRBJ2-1; possible D gene TRBD2, 5 bases. The CDR3 is 14 amino acids. Germline assignment: CDR1 DFQATT and CDR2 SNEGSKA (reference sequence). Trimming took 0 bases from V and 6 from J, leaving 12 bases between them. The CDR3 loop reads CSAREPDLLNEQFF. CDR3 bases: TGCAGTGCTAGAGAGCCGGACTTGCTCAATGAGCAGTTCTTC.

This clonotype was seen many times. The genes are TRBV27 and TRBJ2-5; TRBD1 aligns across 8 bases. The germline CDR1 and CDR2 sequences are MNHEY and SMNVEV (reference sequence). The CDR3 has 17 residues. V was clipped by 6 bases and J by 2 bases; unmatched bases: 14. The CDR3 sequence is CASRPARTGPAQETQYF. Here the CDR3 DNA reads TGTGCCAGCAGGCCCGCACGGACAGGGCCAGCTCAAGAGACCCAGTACTTC.

V is TRBV18 and J is TRBJ1-1; perhaps TRBD1 as D (6 bases). V was cut by 3 bases and J by 3 bases, with 8 bases left in between. The CDR3 is made up of 13 amino acids. The germline V gene encodes CDR1 KGHSH and CDR2 LQKENI. The DNA for the CDR3 is TGTGCCAGCTCACCGGGGGCCGACACTGAAGCTTTCTTT. This codes for CASSPGADTEAFF.

In this sample, this clonotype turned up a few times. The chain has TRBV29-1 and TRBJ2-7; tentatively, D is TRBD1 (6 bases). Per the germline V gene, CDR1 is SQVTM and CDR2 is ANQGSEA. This CDR3 has 11 residues. V lost 6 bases to trimming and J lost 5 bases, with 11 bases between them. CDR3 loop: CSVGQSHEQYF. CDR3 nucleotides: TGCAGCGTCGGACAGTCCCACGAGCAGTACTTC.

The sample holds many counts of this clonotype. V usage is TRBV2 and J usage is TRBJ1-5, with 9 bases matching TRBD1. Germline V lookup: CDR1 SNHLY, CDR2 FYNNEI. CDR3 length: 15 amino acids. V gave up 4 bases and J gave up 0 bases; unmatched junction bases: 1. The CDR3 sequence is CASSGQGDSNQPQHF. The CDR3 coding sequence is TGTGCCAGCAGTGGACAGGGGGATAGCAATCAGCCCCAGCATTTT.

There are a few counts of this clonotype. The chain recombines TRBV29-1 with TRBJ1-1, with D uncertain. The V end lost 6 bases, the J end lost 8 bases, and 19 bases lay between the germline ends. The CDR3 length is 13 residues. CDR1 is SQVTM and CDR2 is ANQGSEA in the germline V gene. This CDR3 is CSVVGRAGSEAFF. In DNA form, the CDR3 reads TGCAGCGTCGTCGGACGGGCTGGATCGGAAGCTTTCTTT.

This clonotype has at least ten counts. The V call is TRBV7-2, the J call TRBJ2-5; 8 nucleotides line up with TRBD1. Germline trimming cut 4 bases from V and 0 bases from J; bases unmatched to any gene: 4. The CDR3 loop spans 15 amino acids. Looked up from germline, CDR1 is SGHTA and CDR2 is FQGNSA. The CDR3 bases are TGTGCCAGCAGCTCCGACAGGGGCTACCAAGAGACCCAGTACTTC. It is translated as CASSSDRGYQETQYF.

The chain employs TRBV29-1 and TRBJ1-3; the D gene is possibly TRBD1 (6 bases). V lost 3 bases, J lost 8 bases, and 17 bases lay in between. This CDR3 comprises 14 residues. Germline CDR1 and CDR2: SQVTM and ANQGSEA. CDR3 in amino acids: CSVEGTRRVDTIYF. The CDR3 region has the DNA TGCAGCGTTGAGGGGACACGCCGCGTTGACACCATATATTTT.

This chain connects TRBV4-2 to TRBJ2-1; 11 nucleotides align to TRBD2. Germline CDR1 is LGHNA and CDR2 is YNFKEQ. V trimming: 1 base; J trimming: 8 bases; junction bases outside the gene matches: 10. The CDR3 has 17 amino acids. CDR3 region: CASSQGGSGRAVHEQFF. DNA of the CDR3: TGTGCCAGCAGCCAAGGGGGTAGCGGGAGGGCCGTCCATGAGCAGTTCTTC.

This clonotype was detected many times. The V gene is TRBV11-1, the J gene TRBJ2-5; D unclear. The CDR3 spans 13 residues. Germline V CDR1 and CDR2: SGHAT, FQDESV (reference sequence). The germline V and J ends were trimmed by 1 base and 1 base, with 4 bases remaining between them. CDR3: CASSLDTQETQYF. The CDR3 DNA is TGTGCCAGCAGCTTAGATACCCAAGAGACCCAGTACTTC. Filled out from reference TRBV11-1 and TRBJ2-5, the complete variable domain reads EAEVAQSPRYKITEKSQAVAFWCDPISGHATLYWYRQILGQGPELLVQFQDESVVDDSQLPKDRFSAERLKGVDSTLKIQPAELGDSAMYLCASSLDTQETQYFGPGTRLLVL.

The CDR3 sequence: CASSPRTGGAVGTGELFF. The DNA for the CDR3 is TGCGCCAGCAGCCCCCGGACAGGGGGCGCGGTAGGCACCGGGGAGCTGTTTTTT. The chain uses TRBV5-1 and TRBJ2-2; 11 bases align to TRBD1. Trimming removed 4 bases from V and 4 bases from J; junction bases left unmatched: 12. In germline, CDR1 is SGHRS, CDR2 YFSETQ. This CDR3 contains 18 residues.

This clonotype was detected many times. V and J are TRBV6-2 or TRBV6-3 and TRBJ1-5; D remains ambiguous. V lost 1 base and J 7 bases, leaving 14 bases between the germline ends. Germline V gene data show CDR1 as MNHEY and CDR2 as SVGEGT. The CDR3 is 15 residues long. The CDR3 sequence is CASSYFTVSHQPQHF. The CDR3 DNA is TGTGCCAGCAGTTACTTTACGGTGTCGCACCAGCCCCAGCATTTT.

In its sample, this clonotype was seen a few times. This chain links TRBV2 with TRBJ2-6; D is ambiguous. The CDR3 runs to 11 residues. Germline CDR1 SNHLY, CDR2 FYNNEI. Trimming shortened V by 10 bases and J by 4 bases, and 5 bases separated the two germline ends. Here the CDR3 reads CAIQGANVLTF. The CDR3 DNA is TGTGCCATCCAGGGGGCCAACGTCCTGACTTTC.

Turning to this clonotype: The junction departs from the called germline gene at one end, perhaps through a read error. This sequence joins TRBV4-3 and TRBJ2-1, with D unclear. The CDR3 is 13 residues long. CDR1 and CDR2 (germline): LGHNA, YSLEER. CDR3: CASSQWTYNKQFF. The DNA of the CDR3 is TGCGCCAGCAGCCAGTGGACGTACAATAAGCAGTTCTTC.

In this sample, this clonotype turned up a few times. The chain has TRBV6-2 or TRBV6-3 and TRBJ2-7, with D uncertain. The V and J ends lost 2 bases and 2 bases respectively, with 10 bases between them. The germline V gene has CDR1 MNHEY and CDR2 SVGEGT. The length of the CDR3 is 14 residues. The CDR3 DNA reads TGTGCCAGCAGTTACGGCAGGCCGGCCTACGAGCAGTACTTC. It yields the protein CASSYGRPAYEQYF.

This rearrangement joins TRBV10-3 to TRBJ2-1; 8 bases line up with TRBD2. The germline gives CDR1 ENHRY, CDR2 SYGVKD. Trimming cost V 4 bases and J 5 bases; bases outside gene matches: 7. The CDR3 has 15 amino acids. For the CDR3, the DNA is TGTGCCATCAGTGCTGCGGGAGGTGCGAACAATGAGCAGTTCTTC. As protein: CAISAAGGANNEQFF.

This clonotype was found many times. V usage is TRBV11-2 and J usage is TRBJ2-7, with TRBD2 identical over 10 bases. V shed 5 bases, J shed 7 bases, and the junction held 14 bases outside the gene matches. The germline gives CDR1 SGHAT, CDR2 FQNNGV. The CDR3 loop spans 16 amino acids. The CDR3 is CASSLTGTSVGREQYF. CDR3 in DNA: TGTGCCAGCAGCCTCACCGGGACTAGCGTGGGGAGGGAGCAGTACTTC.

The genes are TRBV10-3 and TRBJ2-5; 7 nucleotides line up with TRBD1. From germline, CDR1 is ENHRY and CDR2 SYGVKD. The length of the CDR3 is 13 residues. The junction had 2 bases not matched to a gene; V was cut back by 6 bases and J by 1 base. CDR3 sequence reads: CAISRDSQETQYF. Here the CDR3 DNA reads TGTGCCATCAGCCGGGACAGCCAAGAGACCCAGTACTTC.

This clonotype was seen ten or more times. The chain employs TRBV28 and TRBJ2-6; D is unresolved. Germline-derived CDR1 and CDR2 are MDHEN and SYDVKM. This CDR3 has 16 amino acids. Trimming cost V 3 bases and J 0 bases, with 9 bases left between them. CDR3 DNA sequence: TGTGCCAGCAGTTTCGGCCAAAGCTCTGGGGCCAACGTCCTGACTTTC. Translation gives CASSFGQSSGANVLTF.

V gene TRBV24-1 combines with J gene TRBJ2-2; the match to TRBD2 covers 8 bases. This CDR3 has 15 residues. V was clipped by 0 bases and J by 6 bases; unmatched bases: 2. CDR1 is KGHDR and CDR2 is SFDVKD in the germline V gene. Written as DNA, the CDR3 is TGTGCCACCAGTGATTTGAGCGGGAGCCCCGGGGAGCTGTTTTTT. This codes for CATSDLSGSPGELFF.

In nucleotides, the CDR3 is TGTGCCAGCAGCCCACGGGGCGGGGCCCAAGATACGCAGTATTTT. It yields the protein CASSPRGGAQDTQYF. The chain is built from TRBV9 and TRBJ2-3, with D possibly TRBD2 on 6 matching bases. The CDR3 consists of 15 residues. Trimming pared 4 bases from V and 5 bases from J, leaving 17 bases between. Germline-derived CDR1 and CDR2 are SGDLS and YYNGEE.

The rearrangement joins TRBV18 to TRBJ1-2; TRBD1 might be the D (5 bases). V dropped 0 bases and J dropped 5 bases, with 7 bases sitting between them. CDR1 is KGHSH, CDR2 LQKENI, per germline. This CDR3 has 13 amino acids. The CDR3 loop reads CASSPPGDYGYTF. CDR3 sequence (DNA): TGTGCCAGCTCACCACCAGGGGATTATGGCTACACCTTC.

The CDR3 here is CASSQTMGGGEGSYNEQFF. As DNA, the CDR3 is TGCGCCAGCAGCCAAACAATGGGGGGCGGGGAAGGCTCCTACAATGAGCAGTTCTTC. The chain recombines TRBV4-3 with TRBJ2-1; D might be TRBD1 or TRBD2, each matching 6 bases. Germline lookup yields CDR1 LGHNA and CDR2 YSLEER. The CDR3 is 19 amino acids. With 2 bases removed from V and 0 bases from J, the gap between germline ends came to 20 bases.

This clonotype was seen only once. The chain has TRBV18 and TRBJ2-5; D unclear. The CDR3 runs 12 residues. Looked up from germline, CDR1 is KGHSH and CDR2 is LQKENI. With 10 bases removed from V and 0 bases from J, the gap between germline ends came to 9 bases. The CDR3 loop is CANTHHQETQYF. The CDR3 DNA reads TGTGCCAACACTCACCACCAAGAGACCCAGTACTTC. The whole variable domain, remainder taken from reference TRBV18 and TRBJ2-5, is NAGVMQNPRHLVRRRGQEARLRCSPMKGHSHVYWYRQLPEEGLKFMVYLQKENIIDESGMPKERFSAEFPKEGPSILRIQQVVRGDSAAYFCANTHHQETQYFGPGTRLLVL.

Many counts were recorded for this clonotype. The J gene is TRBJ2-1, the V gene TRBV7-9, with D unresolved. CDR3 length equals 16 residues. Germline CDR1 reads SEHNR; CDR2 reads FQNEAQ (reference sequence). V was cut by 3 bases and J by 6 bases, with 18 bases left in between. The CDR3 protein is CASSFGLRADGNEQFF. The DNA for the CDR3 is TGTGCCAGCAGCTTTGGGCTACGCGCTGACGGCAATGAGCAGTTCTTC.

This clonotype appeared many times. Here the CDR3 DNA reads TGTGCCAGCAGCCAAGATTGGCCTCTCGGTAGGGTGAACACTGAAGCTTTCTTT. As protein: CASSQDWPLGRVNTEAFF. The V gene is TRBV14, the J gene TRBJ1-1; D uncertain. The CDR3 extends over 18 amino acids. Trimming pared 0 bases from V and 0 bases from J, leaving 17 bases between. Germline V lookup: CDR1 SGHDN, CDR2 FVKESK.